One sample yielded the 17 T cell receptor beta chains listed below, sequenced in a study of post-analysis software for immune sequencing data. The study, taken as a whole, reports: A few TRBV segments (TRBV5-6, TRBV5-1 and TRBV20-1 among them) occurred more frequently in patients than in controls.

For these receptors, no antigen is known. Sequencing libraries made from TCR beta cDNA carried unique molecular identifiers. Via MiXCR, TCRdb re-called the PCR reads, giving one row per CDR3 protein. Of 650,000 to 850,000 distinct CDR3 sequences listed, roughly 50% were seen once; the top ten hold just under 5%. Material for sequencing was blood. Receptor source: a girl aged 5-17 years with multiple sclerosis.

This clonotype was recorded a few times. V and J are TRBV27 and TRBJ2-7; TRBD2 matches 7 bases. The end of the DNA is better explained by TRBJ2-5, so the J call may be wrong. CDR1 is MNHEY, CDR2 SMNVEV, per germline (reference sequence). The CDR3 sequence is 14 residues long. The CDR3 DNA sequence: TGTGCCAGCAGTTATCGCGGGAGAGGGGAGACCCAGTACTTC. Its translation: CASSYRGRGETQYF.

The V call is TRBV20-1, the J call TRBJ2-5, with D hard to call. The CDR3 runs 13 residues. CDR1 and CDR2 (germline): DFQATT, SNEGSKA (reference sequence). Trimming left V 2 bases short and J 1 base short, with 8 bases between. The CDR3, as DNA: TGCAGTGCTAGAACCCCGGGCCAAGAGACCCAGTACTTC. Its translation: CSARTPGQETQYF.

The CDR3 nucleotides are TGTGCCAGCAGCCTAAACCCCTGGCCTCAAGAGACCCAGTACTTC. Its translation is CASSLNPWPQETQYF. The chain joins TRBV7-2 to TRBJ2-5, with D unclear. CDR3 length: 15 residues. CDR1 is SGHTA, CDR2 FQGNSA, per germline. V was trimmed by 5 bases and J by 2 bases, leaving 15 bases between them.

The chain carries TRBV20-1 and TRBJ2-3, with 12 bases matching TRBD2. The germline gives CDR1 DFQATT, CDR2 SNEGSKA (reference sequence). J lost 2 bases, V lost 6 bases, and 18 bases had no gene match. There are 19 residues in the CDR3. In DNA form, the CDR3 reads TGCAGTGCGAACCCGGGACTAGCGGGTGATTTGACAGCCACAGATACGCAGTATTTT. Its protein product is CSANPGLAGDLTATDTQYF.

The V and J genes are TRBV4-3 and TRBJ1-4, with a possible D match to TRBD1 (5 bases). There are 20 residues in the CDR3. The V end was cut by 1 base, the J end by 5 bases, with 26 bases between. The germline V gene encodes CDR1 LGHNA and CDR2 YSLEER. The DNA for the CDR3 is TGCGCCAGCAGCCAAGGATGGCGTGGCAGGGAAAAACCCGGGAATGAAAAACTGTTTTTT. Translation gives CASSQGWRGREKPGNEKLFF.

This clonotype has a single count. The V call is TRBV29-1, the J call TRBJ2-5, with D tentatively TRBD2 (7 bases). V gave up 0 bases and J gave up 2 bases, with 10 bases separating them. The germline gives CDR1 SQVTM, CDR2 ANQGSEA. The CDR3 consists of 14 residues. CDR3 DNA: TGCAGCGTTGAAGATGAGGGGGGGCAAGAGACCCAGTACTTC. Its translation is CSVEDEGGQETQYF.

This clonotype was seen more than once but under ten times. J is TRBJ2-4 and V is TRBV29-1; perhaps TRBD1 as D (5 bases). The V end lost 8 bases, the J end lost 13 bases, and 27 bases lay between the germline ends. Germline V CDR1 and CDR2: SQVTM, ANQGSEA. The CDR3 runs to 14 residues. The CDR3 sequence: CSHRTPGSIGEQYF. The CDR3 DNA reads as TGCAGCCACAGGACACCGGGCTCGATTGGTGAGCAGTACTTC.

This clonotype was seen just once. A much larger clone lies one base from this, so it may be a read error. CDR3 bases: TGTGCCAGCAGTTCTTGGCGGGAGAGCGACGAGCAGTACTTC. Protein sequence: CASSSWRESDEQYF. This chain joins TRBV28 and TRBJ2-5; 7 positions match TRBD2. The J call is in doubt because the DNA end fits TRBJ2-7 better. The CDR3 consists of 14 residues. Germline V CDR1 and CDR2: MDHEN, SYDVKM.

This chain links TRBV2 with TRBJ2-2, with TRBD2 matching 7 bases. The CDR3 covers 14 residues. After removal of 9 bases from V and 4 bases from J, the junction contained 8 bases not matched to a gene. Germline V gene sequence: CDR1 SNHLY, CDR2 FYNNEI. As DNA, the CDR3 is TGTGCCAGTAGAAGGGAGGGAGCCACCGGGGAGCTGTTTTTT. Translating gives CASRREGATGELFF. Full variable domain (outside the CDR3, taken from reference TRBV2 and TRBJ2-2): EPEVTQTPSHQVTQMGQEVILRCVPISNHLYFYWYRQILGQKVEFLVSFYNNEISEKSEIFDDQFSVERPDGSNFTLKIRSTKLEDSAMYFCASRREGATGELFFGEGSRLTVL.

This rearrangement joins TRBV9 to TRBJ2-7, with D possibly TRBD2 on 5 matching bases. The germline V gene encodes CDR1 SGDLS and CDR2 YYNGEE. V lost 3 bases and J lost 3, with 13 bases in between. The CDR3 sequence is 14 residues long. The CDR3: CASSGDGSLYEQYF. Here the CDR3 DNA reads TGTGCCAGCAGCGGAGATGGGAGTCTCTACGAGCAGTACTTC.

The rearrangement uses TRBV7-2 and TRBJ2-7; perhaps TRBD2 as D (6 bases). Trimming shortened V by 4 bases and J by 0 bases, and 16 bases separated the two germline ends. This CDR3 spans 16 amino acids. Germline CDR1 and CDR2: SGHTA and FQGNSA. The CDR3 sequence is CASSYTLADPSYEQYF. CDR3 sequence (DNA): TGTGCCAGCAGCTATACATTAGCGGACCCCTCCTACGAGCAGTACTTC.

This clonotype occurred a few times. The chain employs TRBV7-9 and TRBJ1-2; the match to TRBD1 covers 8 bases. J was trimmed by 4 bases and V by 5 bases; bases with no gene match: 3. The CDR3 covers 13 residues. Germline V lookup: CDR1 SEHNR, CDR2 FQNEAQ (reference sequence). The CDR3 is CASSQGQVYGYTF. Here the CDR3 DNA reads TGTGCCAGCAGCCAGGGACAGGTCTATGGCTACACCTTC.

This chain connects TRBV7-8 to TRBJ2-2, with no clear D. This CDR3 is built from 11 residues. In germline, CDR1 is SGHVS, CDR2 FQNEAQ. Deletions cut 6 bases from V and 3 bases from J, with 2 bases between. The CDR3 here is CASRDTGELFF. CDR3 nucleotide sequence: TGTGCCAGCAGAGACACCGGGGAGCTGTTTTTT.

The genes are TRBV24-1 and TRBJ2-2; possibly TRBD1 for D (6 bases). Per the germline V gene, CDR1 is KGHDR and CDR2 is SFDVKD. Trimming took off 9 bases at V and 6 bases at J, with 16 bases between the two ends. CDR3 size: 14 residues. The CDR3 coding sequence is TGTGCCACCGACCGGGACAATGGGGCCGGGGAGCTGTTTTTT. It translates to CATDRDNGAGELFF.

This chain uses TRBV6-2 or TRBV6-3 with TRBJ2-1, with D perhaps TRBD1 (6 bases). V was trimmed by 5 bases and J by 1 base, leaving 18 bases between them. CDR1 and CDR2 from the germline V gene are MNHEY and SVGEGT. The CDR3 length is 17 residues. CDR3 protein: CASSIDRQGWSYNEQFF. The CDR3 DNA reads TGTGCCAGCAGTATCGACAGGCAGGGTTGGTCCTACAATGAGCAGTTCTTC.

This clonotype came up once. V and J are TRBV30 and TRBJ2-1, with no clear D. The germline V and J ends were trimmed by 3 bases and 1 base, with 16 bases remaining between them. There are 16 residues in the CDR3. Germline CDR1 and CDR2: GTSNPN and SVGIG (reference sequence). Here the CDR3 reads CAWSHPQHGSYNEQFF. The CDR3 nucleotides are TGTGCCTGGAGCCACCCCCAACATGGGTCCTACAATGAGCAGTTCTTC.

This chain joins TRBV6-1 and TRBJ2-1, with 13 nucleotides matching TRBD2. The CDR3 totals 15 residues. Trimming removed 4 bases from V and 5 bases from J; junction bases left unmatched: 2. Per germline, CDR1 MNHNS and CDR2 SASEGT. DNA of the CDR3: TGTGCCAGCAGTGCAGGACTAGCGGGAGACAATGAGCAGTTCTTC. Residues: CASSAGLAGDNEQFF.